This passage covers 4 T cell receptor beta chains from one sample sequenced in a study of T cells in Graves' hyperthyroidism and ophthalmopathy. Amplified TCR beta CDR3 regions came from RNA transcripts. With the HTBI primer set, the TCR CDR3 went through a first round of RT-PCR. TCRdb analysed the multiplex PCR reads with MiXCR anew, one entry per CDR3 protein. Altogether about 380,000 distinct CDR3 sequences are present, roughly 12% being singletons, with the ten largest covering less than 25%. Sequencing was carried out using blood. The receptors originated from a man aged 25 to 40 with Graves' hyperthyroidism that later progressed to Graves' ophthalmopathy.

This clonotype has a count of ten or more. V gene TRBV28 combines with J gene TRBJ1-2, with TRBD1 matching 8 bases. The CDR3 is 16 amino acids. The J segment lost 4 bases and the V segment lost 4 bases, leaving 11 bases of the junction unmatched. The V gene's germline CDR1 is MDHEN and CDR2 SYDVKM. In DNA form, the CDR3 reads TGTGCCAGCAGTTCGGACAGGGATACCTATTTCTATGGCTACACCTTC. Amino acids: CASSSDRDTYFYGYTF.

This clonotype was seen more than once but under ten times. This sequence joins TRBV7-8 and TRBJ1-5; 8 bases map to TRBD1. V dropped 7 bases and J dropped 2; count of bases not matched to a gene: 7. The germline gives CDR1 SGHVS, CDR2 FQNEAQ. The CDR3 consists of 15 residues. CDR3 in amino acids: CASTGQGNGNQPQHF. The CDR3 DNA is TGTGCCAGCACCGGACAGGGAAATGGCAATCAGCCCCAGCATTTT.

This clonotype was observed at least ten times. This chain connects TRBV15 to TRBJ2-2; TRBD1 matches 10 bases. Germline V lookup: CDR1 LNHNV, CDR2 YYDKDF (reference sequence). The CDR3 loop spans 15 amino acids. The junction had 5 bases not matched to a gene; V was cut back by 5 bases and J by 5 bases. CDR3 coding DNA: TGTGCCACCAGCTGGACAGGGGGTTGGACCGGGGAGCTGTTTTTT. Translating it yields CATSWTGGWTGELFF. The full variable domain, in which reference TRBV15 and TRBJ2-2 provide the parts outside the CDR3, is DAMVIQNPRYQVTQFGKPVTLSCSQTLNHNVMYWYQQKSSQAPKLLFHYYDKDFNNEADTPDNFQSRRPNTSFCFLDIRSPGLGDTAMYLCATSWTGGWTGELFFGEGSRLTVL.

Of note for this clonotype: Here the CDR3 omits its conserved ending phenylalanine or tryptophan, so a read error is the likely source. The chain has TRBV20-1 and TRBJ2-3, with TRBD2 as a possible D gene (6 bases). This CDR3 is built from 14 residues. Germline V gene data show CDR1 as DFQATT and CDR2 as SNEGSKA (reference sequence). V lost 5 bases and J lost 0, with 12 bases in between. The chain's CDR3 is CSAQVGGSTDTQYS. Here the CDR3 DNA reads TGCAGTGCTCAAGTGGGGGGAAGCACAGATACGCAGTATTCT.